This section outlines one T cell receptor beta chain sequence together with its context. Its antigen is as yet unknown. Sequencing was performed with immunoSEQ multiplex PCR; in TCRdb, only in-frame clones are kept and a portion is missing. The sample yields over 100,000 clones, about 91% seen once. Trimming stripped 0 bases from V and 1 base from J, with 9 bases between. The CDR3 totals 15 residues. Germline CDR1 and CDR2: SGHAT and FQNNGV. This record belongs to a study of T cell repertoires and HLA-DP antigens. About the research overall: Transduced HeLa cells presented HLA-DP to CD4+ T cells. Whole-study results and caveats: Antigen presentation used HeLa cells, with total CD4+ cells responding. Previously undetected clones averaged around 40% and 50% against the two alleles respectively.

CD4+ T cells, purified by negative selection, averaged roughly 98% purity. The rearrangement links TRBV11-2 to TRBJ1-1; D gene ambiguous. The receptor comes from a woman younger than 35 in good health and CMV-seronegative. Specimen: CD4+ T cells from PBMCs. The CDR3 DNA follows: TGTGCCAGCAGCTTAGAGTCAAGATGGAACACTGAAGCTTTCTTT. This translates into CASSLESRWNTEAFF.